The T cell receptor (beta chain) under discussion was sequenced for a study of beta chain features in type 1 diabetes. About the study: The study found patients and healthy donors alike in age, gender and cell yields.

Populations obtained by sorting all exceeded 95% purity. General study findings and limits: People with Type 1 diabetes carried modestly yet significantly shorter TCRB CDR3s in all four CD4+ subsets.

Concerning this clone itself: What it binds is unknown.

Reverse transcribing all isolated RNA meant expressed TCRB transcripts were sequenced. The protocol was immunoSEQ multiplex PCR, while the TCRdb copy is restricted to in-frame clones and leaves out a portion. Counted here are 350,000 or so clones, 20% occurring once; the ten biggest clones make up about 0.044%. V was shortened by 8 bases and J by 0 bases, with 8 bases between the two germline ends. Germline assignment: CDR1 SNHLY and CDR2 FYNNEI. CDR3 length: 14 residues. The receptor was isolated from a woman aged 18-30 years in good health. The chain is built from TRBV2 and TRBJ2-6; D is unclear. The sequencing sample was made of naive CD4+ T cells from blood. CDR3 region: CASVVNSGANVLTF. In nucleotides, the CDR3 is TGTGCCAGCGTTGTCAACTCTGGGGCCAACGTCCTGACTTTC.